This T cell receptor beta chain was found in a study of spatial heterogeneity in lung cancer. General study points: Counts of expanded intratumoral alpha and beta TCRs tracked tumor mutation counts. Sequencing reached an estimated coverage of tumor T cells that was only about 7% for alpha chains and 13% for beta chains.

TCRdb analysed the 5' RACE reads with MiXCR anew, one entry per CDR3 protein. The data contain 24,000 or so distinct CDR3 sequences, around 9.2% of them seen just once; the ten biggest clones take up 7.5% to 8%. V gave up 4 bases and J gave up 7 bases; unmatched junction bases: 7. The CDR3 contains 13 residues. CDR1 is DFQATT and CDR2 is SNEGSKA in the germline V gene (reference sequence). This clonotype has ten or more counts. The antigen is unknown. Time point noted: sample taken at primary tumor resection. There were 72 donors, all of them untreated patients with early-stage non-small cell lung cancer. Frozen PBMC, nontumor lung or tumor provided whole RNA, which was sequenced unsorted.

The chain employs TRBV20-1 and TRBJ1-2, with TRBD1 matching over 9 bases. The clonotype was recovered from a male donor with early-stage non-small cell lung cancer. The input for sequencing was lung tumor tissue, taken at surgery. The CDR3 here is CSAIDRGAPGYTF. For the CDR3, the DNA is TGCAGTGCTATTGACAGGGGGGCGCCTGGCTACACCTTC.